Below, 30 T cell receptor beta chains from the same sample are listed, as sequenced in a study of T cell changes during pregnancy in multiple sclerosis. Sequencing used immunoSEQ multiplex PCR; TCRdb keeps in-frame clones, though not all of them. In the table there are tens of thousands of clones, 90% of which are singletons. Sequenced material: CD4+ T cells from peripheral blood mononuclear cells, taken in the second trimester of pregnancy. These TCRs come from a female donor with multiple sclerosis, enrolled in a pregnancy study.

The sample holds a few counts of this clone. The rearrangement uses TRBV28 and TRBJ1-1; 10 nucleotides match TRBD1. The CDR3 covers 14 residues. Germline V gene sequence: CDR1 MDHEN, CDR2 SYDVKM. V lost 5 bases, J lost 5 bases, and 5 bases stayed unmatched. The CDR3: CASSRQGARTEAFF. The CDR3 coding sequence is TGTGCCAGCAGTCGACAGGGGGCGAGAACTGAAGCTTTCTTT.

The V call is TRBV5-1, the J call TRBJ2-1; 10 bases match TRBD2. The CDR3 is 19 amino acids. Germline values: CDR1 SGHRS, CDR2 YFSETQ. V lost 2 bases, J lost 4 bases, and 15 bases stayed unmatched. CDR3 residues: CASSLPMTPPSGSYNEQFF. The CDR3 DNA follows: TGCGCCAGCAGCTTACCGATGACACCCCCTAGCGGGAGTTACAATGAGCAGTTCTTC.

V usage is TRBV19 and J usage is TRBJ1-5; 9 bases line up with TRBD1. Germline CDR1 reads LNHDA; CDR2 reads SQIVND (reference sequence). The CDR3 runs 17 residues. J was trimmed by 0 bases and V by 5 bases; bases with no gene match: 8. CDR3 sequence: CASSPDGTGISNQPQHF. Written as DNA, the CDR3 is TGTGCCAGTAGTCCCGACGGGACAGGGATTAGCAATCAGCCCCAGCATTTT.

The chain couples TRBV7-2 to TRBJ2-5; D might be TRBD1 (6 bases). This CDR3 region has 16 residues. Per the germline V gene, CDR1 is SGHTA and CDR2 is FQGNSA. V gave up 0 bases and J gave up 5 bases, with 16 bases separating them. The CDR3 DNA reads TGTGCCAGCAGCTTAGCGACGCAGGGGACATGGGAGACCCAGTACTTC. Amino acids: CASSLATQGTWETQYF.

V usage is TRBV27 and J usage is TRBJ2-3; D not resolved. This CDR3 comprises 16 residues. Trimming took 3 bases from V and 0 from J, leaving 13 bases between them. Per the germline V gene, CDR1 is MNHEY and CDR2 is SMNVEV (reference sequence). CDR3 region: CASSLGPRLSTDTQYF. The CDR3 DNA reads TGTGCCAGCAGTTTGGGCCCGCGCCTTAGCACAGATACGCAGTATTTT.

V gene TRBV14 combines with J gene TRBJ1-1; D unresolved. The V gene's germline CDR1 is SGHDN and CDR2 FVKESK. CDR3 size: 14 residues. V shed 4 bases and J shed 4 bases, with 13 bases lying between them. CDR3: CASSRSGWGTEAFF. The CDR3, as DNA: TGTGCCAGCAGCCGTTCGGGGTGGGGCACTGAAGCTTTCTTT.

CDR3 region: CASSILAGGPRSNEQFF. The CDR3, as DNA: TGTGCCAGTAGCATTCTAGCGGGAGGGCCGAGAAGCAATGAGCAGTTCTTC. J is TRBJ2-1 and V is TRBV19; 12 positions match TRBD2. This CDR3 is 17 amino acids long. Germline trimming cut 6 bases from V and 6 bases from J; bases unmatched to any gene: 12. The germline V gene has CDR1 LNHDA and CDR2 SQIVND (reference sequence).

This clone was observed a single time. The CDR3 coding sequence is TGTGCCAGCAGCCCGACAGGCTCCTATGGCTACACCTTC. This translates into CASSPTGSYGYTF. The chain has TRBV11-3 and TRBJ1-2, with D possibly TRBD1 on 6 matching bases. V gave up 5 bases and J gave up 4 bases, with 11 bases separating them. This CDR3 comprises 13 residues. CDR1 SGHNT and CDR2 YENEEA come from the germline V gene.

This clone appeared once. The chain carries TRBV11-2 and TRBJ1-3; D might be TRBD1 (6 bases). From germline, CDR1 is SGHAT and CDR2 FQNNGV. The CDR3 length is 15 residues. V was trimmed by 10 bases and J by 1 base, leaving 17 bases between them. The chain's CDR3 is CATAATTGSGNTIYF. The CDR3 DNA sequence: TGTGCCACAGCAGCTACTACAGGGTCTGGAAACACCATATATTTT.

V gene TRBV11-2 combines with J gene TRBJ2-7; a possible D gene is TRBD1 (6 bases). The CDR3 extends over 16 amino acids. Trimming shortened V by 1 base and J by 5 bases, and 18 bases separated the two germline ends. Per the germline V gene, CDR1 is SGHAT and CDR2 is FQNNGV. The chain's CDR3 is CASSLAPQGRTDEQYF. CDR3 nucleotide sequence: TGTGCCAGCAGCTTAGCTCCGCAGGGGAGAACCGACGAGCAGTACTTC.

The rearrangement uses TRBV27 and TRBJ2-2; D is possibly TRBD2 (5 bases). V lost 6 bases and J 6 bases, leaving 11 bases between the germline ends. CDR3 length: 13 amino acids. Germline V lookup: CDR1 MNHEY, CDR2 SMNVEV (reference sequence). CDR3 sequence (DNA): TGTGCCAGCAGGGGAGTAAGGTCCGGGGAGCTGTTTTTT. Amino acids: CASRGVRSGELFF.

The chain uses TRBV15 and TRBJ1-5; TRBD1 matches 8 bases. The CDR3 has 16 amino acids. Trimming at V came to 4 bases and at J to 0 bases, leaving 5 bases not matched to a gene. The germline CDR1 and CDR2 sequences are LNHNV and YYDKDF (reference sequence). The CDR3 protein is CATSKPTGVSNQPQHF. The CDR3 coding sequence is TGTGCCACCAGCAAACCGACAGGGGTTAGCAATCAGCCCCAGCATTTT.

The chain is built from TRBV19 and TRBJ1-2; no firm D call. Germline CDR1 reads LNHDA; CDR2 reads SQIVND (reference sequence). This CDR3 has 15 residues. Deletions cut 7 bases from V and 5 bases from J, with 20 bases between. The DNA for the CDR3 is TGTGCCAGTACTACCGGCCTGTCCGGGGAGTATGGCTACACCTTC. Its translation: CASTTGLSGEYGYTF.

V and J are TRBV25-1 and TRBJ2-3; TRBD2 matches 9 bases. Germline V gene data show CDR1 as MGHDK and CDR2 as SYGVNS. V lost 1 base, J lost 3 bases, and 11 bases stayed unmatched. The CDR3 contains 18 residues. CDR3 in DNA: TGTGCCAGCAGTGAATTTAGGGCGGGAGGGCGAGATACAGATACGCAGTATTTT. Protein product: CASSEFRAGGRDTDTQYF. The full variable domain, in which reference TRBV25-1 and TRBJ2-3 provide the parts outside the CDR3, is EADIYQTPRYLVIGTGKKITLECSQTMGHDKMYWYQQDPGMELHLIHYSYGVNSTEKGDLSSESTVSRIRTEHFPLTLESARPSHTSQYLCASSEFRAGGRDTDTQYFGPGTRLTVL.

The chain has TRBV5-1 and TRBJ1-1, with a tentative D call TRBD1 (5 bases). V was shortened by 4 bases and J by 5 bases, with 9 bases between the two germline ends. Per germline, CDR1 SGHRS and CDR2 YFSETQ. This CDR3 is 12 amino acids long. As DNA, the CDR3 is TGCGCCAGCAGCCCGCCAGGGACTGAAGCTTTCTTT. Its protein product is CASSPPGTEAFF.

This chain links TRBV11-3 with TRBJ2-7; tentatively, D is TRBD2 (6 bases). The CDR3 runs 14 residues. Germline assignment: CDR1 SGHNT and CDR2 YENEEA. V was cut by 7 bases and J by 6 bases, with 19 bases left in between. The chain's CDR3 is CASTEGGPSREQYF. CDR3 bases: TGTGCCAGCACGGAGGGAGGTCCCTCTCGCGAGCAGTACTTC.

CDR3 nucleotide sequence: TGTGCCAGCAGCCAAGATGCCAGCACCCCCCGGAGGGATACGCAGTATTTT. Translated: CASSQDASTPRRDTQYF. The chain carries TRBV4-2 and TRBJ2-3; D possibly corresponds to TRBD2 (5 bases). Trimming removed 0 bases at V and 6 bases at J, with 19 bases between. The CDR3 is 17 amino acids. CDR1 is LGHNA, CDR2 YNFKEQ, per germline.

The chain combines TRBV18 with TRBJ2-3, with 7 positions matching TRBD2. Germline CDR1 reads KGHSH; CDR2 reads LQKENI. This CDR3 is 16 amino acids long. Trimming removed 2 bases from V and 0 bases from J; junction bases left unmatched: 5. The DNA for the CDR3 is TGTGCCAGCTCACCAGTTGCGGGAGATAGCACAGATACGCAGTATTTT. Its translation is CASSPVAGDSTDTQYF.

This chain links TRBV21-1 with TRBJ1-3; the D call of TRBD1 is as the table states it, not checked on the DNA. TRBV21-1 is classified as a pseudogene. CDR3 length: 21 residues. CDR3: CASSKDEDRVGYGPSGNTIYF. The DNA for the CDR3 is TGTGCCAGCAGCAAGGACGAAGACAGAGTCGGTTACGGGCCTTCTGGAAACACCATATATTTT.

The chain couples TRBV28 to TRBJ1-5; the D gene is possibly TRBD1 (5 bases). This CDR3 has 15 residues. V was trimmed by 3 bases and J by 7 bases, leaving 16 bases between them. CDR1 is MDHEN and CDR2 is SYDVKM in the germline V gene. CDR3 DNA: TGTGCCAGCAGTTTGGTCTCACAGGCAACGCAGCCCCAGCATTTT. Amino acids: CASSLVSQATQPQHF.

The chain is built from TRBV7-9 and TRBJ2-2, with D uncertain. Germline V gene sequence: CDR1 SEHNR, CDR2 FQNEAQ (reference sequence). This CDR3 region has 13 residues. V shed 5 bases and J shed 6 bases, with 10 bases lying between them. The CDR3 region has the DNA TGTGCCAGCAGCATGCCGAGGTCCGGGGAGCTGTTTTTT. Its protein is CASSMPRSGELFF.

The chain employs TRBV28 and TRBJ1-5; TRBD1 is a possible D gene (6 bases). The CDR3 is 14 residues long. Germline V lookup: CDR1 MDHEN, CDR2 SYDVKM. Between the trimmed V and J ends, which lost 4 bases and 5 bases, there was a span of 12 bases. CDR3 sequence reads: CASSSRDNYQPQHF. CDR3 nucleotide sequence: TGTGCCAGCAGTTCCAGGGACAATTATCAGCCCCAGCATTTT. The variable domain in full, completed from reference TRBV28 and TRBJ1-5, reads DVKVTQSSRYLVKRTGEKVFLECVQDMDHENMFWYRQDPGLGLRLIYFSYDVKMKEKGDIPEGYSVSREKKERFSLILESASTNQTSMYLCASSSRDNYQPQHFGDGTRLSIL.

The rearrangement joins TRBV28 to TRBJ2-7; a weak D match, TRBD2 (5 bases). There are 14 residues in the CDR3. V was shortened by 5 bases and J by 5 bases, with 16 bases between the two germline ends. Germline V gives CDR1 MDHEN, CDR2 SYDVKM. The CDR3 DNA reads TGTGCCAGCAGTCCTTATACGGGGTTGAACGAGCAGTACTTC. This encodes CASSPYTGLNEQYF.

This chain links TRBV19 with TRBJ2-7; 13 bases line up with TRBD2. Trimming at V came to 5 bases and at J to 1 base, leaving 11 bases not matched to a gene. The CDR3 runs 18 residues. CDR1 is LNHDA, CDR2 SQIVND, per germline (reference sequence). In DNA form, the CDR3 reads TGTGCCAGTAGTCCCTTGGGGGGACTAGCGGGATATTCCTACGAGCAGTACTTC. Amino acids: CASSPLGGLAGYSYEQYF.

This clone has a single count. V and J are TRBV15 and TRBJ2-1; D gene uncertain. V lost 1 base and J lost 8, with 9 bases in between. The CDR3 contains 13 residues. Germline CDR1 LNHNV, CDR2 YYDKDF (reference sequence). In nucleotides, the CDR3 is TGTGCCACCAGCAGAGTAGAATCCCATGAGCAGTTCTTC. Its translation is CATSRVESHEQFF.

The chain combines TRBV7-9 with TRBJ2-2; 9 nucleotides line up with TRBD1. Germline V gene lookup returns CDR1 SEHNR and CDR2 FQNEAQ (reference sequence). J lost 5 bases, V lost 5 bases, and 9 bases had no gene match. This CDR3 is 16 amino acids long. CDR3 protein: CASSGGDRVSTGELFF. The CDR3 bases are TGTGCCAGCAGCGGGGGGGACAGGGTCTCTACCGGGGAGCTGTTTTTT.

This clone was observed once. V and J are TRBV5-4 and TRBJ1-2; 7 bases are a match to TRBD1. With 0 bases clipped from V and 10 bases from J, the junction kept 6 bases outside the gene matches. Germline V gives CDR1 SGHNT, CDR2 YYREEE (reference sequence). There are 13 residues in the CDR3. The CDR3 nucleotides read TGTGCCAGCAGCTTGGACAGGGGTGGTGACTACACCTTC. Translated: CASSLDRGGDYTF.

This clone was seen a single time. This chain connects TRBV7-9 to TRBJ2-7; D perhaps matches TRBD1 (6 bases). Germline-derived CDR1 and CDR2 are SEHNR and FQNEAQ (reference sequence). V was clipped by 2 bases and J by 1 base, with 18 bases between them. The CDR3 extends over 17 amino acids. As DNA, the CDR3 is TGTGCCAGCAGCTTAAAAGCGGTCAGGGGCCCATCCTACGAGCAGTACTTC. Amino acids: CASSLKAVRGPSYEQYF. The full variable domain, completed using reference TRBV7-9 and TRBJ2-7, is DTGVSQNPRHKITKRGQNVTFRCDPISEHNRLYWYRQTLGQGPEFLTYFQNEAQLEKSRLLSDRFSAERPKGSFSTLEIQRTEQGDSAMYLCASSLKAVRGPSYEQYFGPGTRLTVT.

V usage is TRBV12-5 and J usage is TRBJ2-5, with 7 bases lining up with TRBD2. The J segment lost 5 bases and the V segment lost 6 bases, leaving 33 bases of the junction unmatched. The CDR3 has 22 amino acids. CDR1 and CDR2 (germline): LGHNT, FRNRAP. For the CDR3, the DNA is TGTGCTAGTGGGTACCCGCTTCAGGGAGGGAAAGATAGATGCGGGAGCGGTGAGACCCAGTACTTC. Translated: CASGYPLQGGKDRCGSGETQYF.

The chain carries TRBV29-1 and TRBJ1-4, with D perhaps matching TRBD1 (6 bases). This CDR3 is 11 amino acids long. Trimming removed 6 bases from V and 7 bases from J, with 9 bases in between. Germline V gene lookup returns CDR1 SQVTM and CDR2 ANQGSEA. This chain's CDR3 is CSVKGGEKLFF. The DNA of the CDR3 is TGCAGCGTCAAAGGGGGTGAAAAACTGTTTTTT.